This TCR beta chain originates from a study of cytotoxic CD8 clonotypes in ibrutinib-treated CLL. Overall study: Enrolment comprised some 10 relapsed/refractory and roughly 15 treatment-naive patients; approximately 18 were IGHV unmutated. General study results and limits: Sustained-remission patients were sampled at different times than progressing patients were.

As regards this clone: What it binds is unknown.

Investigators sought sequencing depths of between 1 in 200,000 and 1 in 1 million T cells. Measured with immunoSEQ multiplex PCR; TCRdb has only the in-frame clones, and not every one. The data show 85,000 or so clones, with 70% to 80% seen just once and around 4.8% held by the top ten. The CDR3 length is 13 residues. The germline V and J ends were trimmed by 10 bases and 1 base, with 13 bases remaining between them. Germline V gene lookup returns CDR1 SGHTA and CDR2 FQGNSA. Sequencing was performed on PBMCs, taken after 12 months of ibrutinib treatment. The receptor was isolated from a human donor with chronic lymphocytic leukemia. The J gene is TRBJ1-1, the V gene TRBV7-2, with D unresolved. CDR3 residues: CATRGQENTEAFF. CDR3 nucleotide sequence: TGTGCCACCCGGGGTCAGGAGAACACTGAAGCTTTCTTT.